This is a list of T cell receptor beta chains from one sample in a study of cytotoxic CD8 clonotypes in ibrutinib-treated CLL. Repertoires were generated with immunoSEQ multiplex PCR, while TCRdb's copy carries only in-frame clones and drops some. The sample consists of 53,000 or so clones, 50% to 70% of them appearing once. The source material was PBMCs, sampled at disease progression, from a patient treated with ibrutinib. These receptors all stem from a human donor with chronic lymphocytic leukemia. Both conserved end residues are part of each CDR3. The D gene is left open where the match is weak. Clone size is stated in some rows and not others, as once, few, many or a class when expanded.

D | size | J | V | CDR3 | DNA
NA | NA | TRBJ1-1 | TRBV7-2 | CASSLGPLGTEAFF | TGTGCCAGCAGCTTGGGCCCACTTGGAACTGAAGCTTTCTTT
NA | NA | TRBJ1-2 | TRBV2 | CASVGTSNYGYTF | TGTGCCAGCGTGGGGACCTCTAACTATGGCTACACCTTC
TRBD1 | NA | TRBJ1-2 | TRBV5-6 | CASSRQGNYGYTF | TGTGCCAGCAGCCGACAGGGTAACTATGGCTACACCTTC
TRBD2 | NA | TRBJ2-1 | TRBV28 | CASSLLGLDLDEQFF | TGTGCCAGCAGTTTACTCGGACTAGACCTTGATGAGCAGTTCTTC
TRBD1 | NA | TRBJ2-1 | TRBV7-9 | CASILGTGLIYNEQFF | TGTGCCAGCATTCTTGGGACAGGATTAATATACAATGAGCAGTTCTTC
NA | NA | TRBJ2-7 | TRBV6-5 | CASSYTGADYEQYF | TGTGCCAGCAGTTACACCGGGGCGGACTACGAGCAGTACTTC
NA | NA | TRBJ1-1 | TRBV7-6 | CASSLGPGTLNTEAFF | TGTGCCAGCAGCTTAGGCCCCGGGACACTAAACACTGAAGCTTTCTTT
TRBD1 | NA | TRBJ2-3 | TRBV7-6 | CASSFALRTGADTQYF | TGTGCCAGCAGCTTCGCGTTGCGGACAGGGGCGGATACGCAGTATTTT
NA | NA | TRBJ1-3 | TRBV30 | CAWTTGGNTIYF | TGTGCCTGGACCACAGGAGGAAACACCATATATTTT
TRBD1 | once | TRBJ1-2 | TRBV4-3 | CASSQGGSGGGYGYTF | TGCGCCAGCAGCCAAGGGGGGTCAGGGGGCGGCTATGGCTACACCTTC
NA | once | TRBJ1-1 | TRBV9 | CASSVAEGLTEAFF | TGTGCCAGCAGCGTAGCTGAGGGGCTAACTGAAGCTTTCTTT
TRBD1 | few | TRBJ1-3 | TRBV4-1 | CASSQEAPGQGGNTIYF | TGCGCCAGCAGCCAAGAAGCCCCAGGACAGGGAGGAAACACCATATATTTT
TRBD1 | few | TRBJ2-7 | TRBV6-5 | CASRRDRAYEQYF | TGTGCCAGCAGAAGGGACAGGGCCTACGAGCAGTACTTC
NA | NA | TRBJ1-2 | TRBV2 | CASSGGAVTSYGYTF | TGTGCCAGCAGTGGGGGAGCAGTGACTTCCTATGGCTACACCTTC
NA | many | TRBJ1-5 | TRBV25-1 | CARERTPHQPQHF | TGTGCCAGAGAGAGGACACCCCATCAGCCCCAGCATTTT
NA | NA | TRBJ1-2 | TRBV7-9 | CASSLHPTGNGYTF | TGTGCCAGCAGCTTACACCCCACTGGGAATGGCTACACCTTC
NA | once | TRBJ2-5 | TRBV4-1 | CASSRAQGWETQYF | TGCGCCAGCAGCCGAGCACAGGGTTGGGAGACCCAGTACTTC
TRBD2 | NA | TRBJ2-7 | TRBV7-9 | CASTDSGGPYEQYF | TGTGCCAGCACCGATAGCGGGGGGCCCTACGAGCAGTACTTC
NA | NA | TRBJ2-2 | TRBV9 | CASSVRGESTGELFF | TGTGCCAGCAGCGTAAGGGGCGAAAGCACCGGGGAGCTGTTTTTT
NA | once | TRBJ2-7 | TRBV7-8 | CASSLVPGSVYEQYF | TGTGCCAGCAGCTTAGTGCCAGGGTCGGTTTACGAGCAGTACTTC
NA | NA | TRBJ2-7 | TRBV27 | CASSQPSYEQYF | TGTGCCAGCAGTCAACCATCCTACGAGCAGTACTTC
TRBD1 | many | TRBJ1-5 | TRBV10-3 | CAIGTGDSNQPQHF | TGTGCCATCGGGACAGGGGATAGCAATCAGCCCCAGCATTTT
TRBD1 | NA | TRBJ2-7 | TRBV23-1 | CASSHVDRVVRYEQYF | TGCGCCAGCAGTCATGTCGACAGGGTCGTTCGGTACGAGCAGTACTTC
NA | few | TRBJ2-2 | TRBV5-5 | CASSFRTANTGELFF | TGTGCCAGCAGCTTCCGGACGGCGAACACCGGGGAGCTGTTTTTT
TRBD1 | NA | TRBJ1-2 | TRBV19 | CASSMGTGPLNYGYTF | TGTGCCAGTAGTATGGGGACAGGCCCACTTAACTATGGCTACACCTTC
NA | NA | TRBJ2-1 | TRBV4-3 | CASSHLTSDEQFF | TGCGCCAGCAGCCATCTCACGTCCGATGAGCAGTTCTTC
NA | NA | TRBJ2-3 | TRBV20-1 | CSASTDTQYF | TGCAGTGCTAGCACAGATACGCAGTATTTT
NA | NA | TRBJ1-1 | TRBV7-2 | CASSLDIGGGTEAFF | TGTGCCAGCAGCTTAGATATAGGGGGGGGCACTGAAGCTTTCTTT
NA | hyperexpanded | TRBJ1-6 | TRBV13 | CASSLGVRAYSPLHF | TGTGCCAGCAGCTTAGGTGTCCGAGCCTATTCACCCCTCCACTTT
TRBD2 | few | TRBJ2-1 | TRBV6-6 | CASSYSASGGANEQFF | TGTGCCAGCAGTTACTCCGCTAGCGGGGGAGCGAATGAGCAGTTCTTC
TRBD1 | NA | TRBJ1-5 | TRBV6-1 | CASSDGTGNQPQHF | TGTGCCAGCAGTGACGGGACAGGCAATCAGCCCCAGCATTTT
NA | NA | TRBJ2-1 | TRBV15 | CATSSGITASSYNEQFF | TGTGCCACCAGCAGCGGAATCACAGCGAGCTCCTACAATGAGCAGTTCTTC
NA | NA | TRBJ1-2 | TRBV28 | CASSLSYGYTF | TGTGCCAGCAGTTTAAGCTATGGCTACACCTTC
NA | few | TRBJ1-4 | TRBV9 | CASSVGAGDEKLFF | TGTGCCAGCAGCGTAGGGGCGGGGGACGAAAAACTGTTTTTT
NA | NA | TRBJ2-7 | TRBV5-6 | CASSLLQGLNIPYEQYF | TGTGCCAGCAGCTTGTTGCAGGGTCTTAATATTCCCTACGAGCAGTACTTC
NA | NA | TRBJ2-7 | TRBV6-1 | CASAGLGFSYEQYF | TGTGCCAGCGCAGGTCTGGGATTCTCCTACGAGCAGTACTTC
NA | NA | TRBJ2-7 | TRBV2 | CASSEDGGSGYEQYF | TGTGCCAGCAGTGAAGACGGTGGGTCGGGGTACGAGCAGTACTTC
TRBD1 | NA | TRBJ2-7 | TRBV6-5 | CASSAGTGFTYEQYF | TGTGCCAGCAGTGCCGGGACAGGATTCACCTACGAGCAGTACTTC
NA | NA | TRBJ1-2 | TRBV14 | CASSQKGNYGYTF | TGTGCCAGCAGCCAAAAGGGCAACTATGGCTACACCTTC
NA | NA | TRBJ1-1 | TRBV27 | CASSGRAMNTEAFF | TGTGCCAGCAGTGGACGGGCCATGAACACTGAAGCTTTCTTT
NA | NA | TRBJ2-3 | TRBV4-3 | CASSQDTPGAGFTDTQYF | TGCGCCAGCAGCCAAGACACCCCCGGAGCGGGTTTCACAGATACGCAGTATTTT
NA | NA | TRBJ1-1 | TRBV20-1 | CSVLYTEAFF | TGCAGTGTGTTGTATACTGAAGCTTTCTTT
NA | NA | TRBJ2-3 | TRBV11-3 | CASSPGQFSTDTQYF | TGTGCCAGCAGCCCCGGACAGTTCAGCACAGATACGCAGTATTTT
NA | NA | TRBJ2-3 | TRBV10-3 | CAISASEITDTQYF | TGTGCCATCAGTGCTTCAGAAATCACAGATACGCAGTATTTT